This T cell receptor beta chain was profiled in a study of CD8 T cells in ankylosing spondylitis. General observations from the study: Matched ankylosing spondylitis synovial fluid reportedly showed significant enrichment of disease-linked clones. Disease-linked clones had a CD8+ phenotype and relatively low frequency in peripheral blood.

TCRdb re-analysed the 5' RACE reads in MiXCR, keeping a single row per CDR3 protein. The sample has under 400,000 distinct CDR3 sequences, approximately 10% seen once. The V end was cut by 8 bases, the J end by 2 bases, with 11 bases between. CDR3 length equals 13 residues. From germline, CDR1 is SNHLY and CDR2 FYNNEI. This clonotype was recorded many times. Its cognate antigen is unknown. V and J are TRBV2 and TRBJ2-3; perhaps TRBD2 as D (5 bases). The sequence came from a female donor with ankylosing spondylitis or in good health (not recorded which). The specimen sequenced was blood, either unsorted or a sorted T cell fraction (not recorded which). The CDR3 nucleotides are TGTGCCAGCGGAGCTAGCTACACAGATACGCAGTATTTT. Translating gives CASGASYTDTQYF.